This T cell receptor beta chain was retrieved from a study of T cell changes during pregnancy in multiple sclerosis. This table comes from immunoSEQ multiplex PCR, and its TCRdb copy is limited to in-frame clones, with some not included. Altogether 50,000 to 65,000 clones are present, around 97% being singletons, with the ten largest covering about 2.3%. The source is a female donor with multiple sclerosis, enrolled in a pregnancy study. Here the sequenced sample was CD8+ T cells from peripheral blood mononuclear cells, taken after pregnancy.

CDR3 bases: TGTGCCAGCAGCCACGGGAGCTCCTACGAGCAGTACTTC. Translation: CASSHGSSYEQYF. This chain links TRBV14 with TRBJ2-5; D perhaps matches TRBD2 (6 bases). The J call could be wrong; TRBJ2-7 is a better fit for the DNA end. Germline loops: CDR1 SGHDN, CDR2 FVKESK. The CDR3 is 13 amino acids.